This TCR beta chain was captured in a study of T cells in Graves' hyperthyroidism and ophthalmopathy. Study context: Peripheral blood was collected at initial diagnosis, before any treatment. Overall study findings and caveats: Most thyroid clonotypes expanded above 0.001 appeared in blood too.

The CDR3 regions of TCR beta were amplified from RNA transcripts. The HTBI primer set drove a first-round RT-PCR of the TCR CDR3. One entry per CDR3 protein, called by TCRdb with MiXCR from the multiplex PCR reads. In the table there are about 270,000 distinct CDR3 sequences, roughly 20% of which are singletons. Criteria for exclusion of patients were uncontrolled infection, other autoimmune disease, pregnancy or lactation. Every diagnosis used clinical symptoms, serum thyroxine and TRAb, thyroid ultrasound and orbital computed tomography. This clonotype was counted many times. Its antigen is undetermined. The CDR3 is 16 amino acids. Trimming left V 5 bases short and J 7 bases short, with 20 bases between. The germline V gene has CDR1 SGHNT and CDR2 YENEEA.

The TCR was taken from a man aged 30-40 years with Graves' ophthalmopathy. What was sequenced was blood. The chain carries TRBV11-3 and TRBJ2-2, with D perhaps matching TRBD1 or TRBD2 (5 bases each). CDR3 in DNA: TGTGCCAGCAGCCTAAATAACGAGGGGCGCGGCGGGGAGCTGTTTTTT. It encodes CASSLNNEGRGGELFF.